Shown below are 2 T cell receptor beta chains from a single sample sequenced in a study of CD8 T cells in ankylosing spondylitis (TCRdb year 2017). Beyond this particular receptor, the publication reports: Blood from ankylosing spondylitis patients appeared to be characterized by a TCR beta motif made up of under ten highly homologous amino acid variants.

No antigens are known for them. Libraries were made using 5' RACE. TCRdb lists the instrument as Illumina HiSeq 2500. TCRdb reanalyzed the raw reads on its own, using fastp at Q25 for trimming and MiXCR for clone calling, and kept in-frame beta chains. CDR3 protein duplicates are merged, each entry listing the most common genes and DNA. This sample has under 850,000 distinct CDR3 sequences in its table, and around 20% of those were observed once. The ten largest clonotypes hold about a fifth of the sample. The sequenced material came from blood, either unsorted or a sorted T cell fraction (not recorded which). The receptors stem from a male donor with ankylosing spondylitis.

The chain links TRBV7-2 to TRBJ1-2; no clear D. The CDR3 has 14 amino acids. The V gene lost 1 base and the J gene lost 3 bases, with 9 bases spanning the gap. Germline V gene sequence: CDR1 SGHTA, CDR2 FQGNSA. The CDR3 here is CASSLGRDYYGYTF. In nucleotides, the CDR3 is TGTGCCAGCAGCTTAGGTCGGGATTACTATGGCTACACCTTC.

There are many counts of this clonotype. The rearrangement joins TRBV5-1 to TRBJ2-3; D not certain. This CDR3 is 12 amino acids long. Germline V gene data show CDR1 as SGHRS and CDR2 as YFSETQ. The V gene lost 4 bases and the J gene lost 4 bases, with 7 bases spanning the gap. CDR3 in DNA: TGCGCCAGCAGCCCTGGACCAGATACGCAGTATTTT. Protein sequence: CASSPGPDTQYF. Filled out from reference TRBV5-1 and TRBJ2-3, the complete variable domain reads KAGVTQTPRYLIKTRGQQVTLSCSPISGHRSVSWYQQTPGQGLQFLFEYFSETQRNKGNFPGRFSGRQFSNSRSEMNVSTLELGDSALYLCASSPGPDTQYFGPGTRLTVL.